This T cell receptor (beta chain) was found in a study of PD-L1 blockade in urothelial cancer. Turning to the study itself: Blood analysis occurred 3 weeks (second dose) and 6 weeks after treatment start. Across blood samples, T cells had a median count of 141,255.

Documented time point: pretreatment peripheral blood. Measured with immunoSEQ multiplex PCR; TCRdb has only the in-frame clones, and not every one. The table lists 85,000 to 95,000 clones, 85% to 90% of them singletons. Trimming cost V 5 bases and J 0 bases, with 9 bases left between them. The germline gives CDR1 LNHDA, CDR2 SQIVND (reference sequence). The CDR3 consists of 14 residues. This chain links TRBV19 with TRBJ2-3, with D maybe TRBD2 (6 bases). This receptor was taken from a man aged 55-75 years with urothelial cancer. The sequencing here drew on PBMCs, taken around atezolizumab (anti-PD-L1) treatment. The CDR3 DNA sequence: TGTGCCAGTAGTTCGGGACTTAGCACAGATACGCAGTATTTT. Residues: CASSSGLSTDTQYF.